The entry that follows covers one TCR beta chain sequence. The antigen is undetermined. The data stem from a study of post-analysis software for immune sequencing data. Study-level information: The study covered relapsing-remitting, secondary progressive and progressive-relapsing courses of multiple sclerosis.

Unique molecular identifiers tagged the TCR beta cDNA libraries. It was from approximately 0.91 to 9.4 million T cells that 450,000 to 550,000 cDNA molecules came. TCRdb itself ran the PCR reads through MiXCR, one entry per CDR3 protein. The data contain 740,000 or so distinct CDR3 sequences, approximately 53% of them seen just once; the ten biggest clones take up 4% to 5.5%. This CDR3 has 13 amino acids. Germline V gene data show CDR1 as SQVTM and CDR2 as ANQGSEA. The V end was cut by 3 bases, the J end by 4 bases, with 11 bases between. Study results and limitations: Included in a set of roughly five TRBV segments more frequent in patients than controls were TRBV5-6, TRBV5-1 and TRBV20-1. Those samples that were prepared in the same batch co-clustered strongly by F measure. Normalized Chao1 diversity was significantly lower in multiple sclerosis patients than in controls.

The sequence was obtained from a girl between 5 and 17 years old with multiple sclerosis. The rearrangement joins TRBV29-1 to TRBJ2-3; D is possibly TRBD2 (6 bases). Material: blood. Here the CDR3 reads CSVDRGSADTQYF. The CDR3 nucleotides read TGCAGCGTTGACCGGGGGAGCGCAGATACGCAGTATTTT.